This T cell receptor beta chain was profiled in a study of cytomegalovirus exposure and HLA in healthy donors. Study-wide results and caveats: Using the classifier, cytomegalovirus status was reportedly diagnosed with high specificity and sensitivity.

A word on this clone: Antigen: not known.

Some clones are missing from TCRdb's copy, which holds only in-frame ones; the method was immunoSEQ multiplex PCR. The table includes 65,000 to 75,000 clones, roughly 93% detected once. Per the germline V gene, CDR1 is LGHNA and CDR2 is YSLEER. The CDR3 is 15 amino acids. Trimming removed 3 bases from V and 4 bases from J; junction bases left unmatched: 6. Sequencing was performed on PBMCs. This receptor was obtained from a woman younger than 35 in good health and CMV-seropositive. The chain is built from TRBV4-3 and TRBJ2-7; TRBD2 matches 10 bases. As DNA, the CDR3 is TGCGCCAGCAGCCAGGGGACTAGCGCTAGTTACGAGCAGTACTTC. This translates into CASSQGTSASYEQYF.